This T cell receptor beta chain comes out of a study of blood T cell repertoires in COVID-19. Turning to the study itself: The United States, Italy and Spain supplied acute and convalescent COVID-19 samples. Sources were T cells, B-cell-depleted T cells, or PBMCs; the material itself was cDNA or gDNA.

Per the original methods: Reference gene primer amplification in the assay estimated nucleated cell counts. Clones were sequenced by immunoSEQ multiplex PCR, and TCRdb holds only the in-frame ones, with some missing. D and trimming come from the DNA, and the V and J calls and clone size come from that table. This table has about 95,000 clones, 81% appearing once. Trimming took 6 bases from V and 6 from J, leaving 13 bases between them. From germline, CDR1 is SGHRS and CDR2 YFSETQ. This CDR3 contains 12 residues. This receptor was identified in a man older than 75 with active or convalescent COVID-19. Material: peripheral blood. The chain links TRBV5-1 to TRBJ2-7, with D possibly TRBD2 on 6 matching bases. The CDR3 protein is CASTPLGGEQYF. Written as DNA, the CDR3 is TGCGCCAGCACCCCCCTCGGGGGCGAGCAGTACTTC.